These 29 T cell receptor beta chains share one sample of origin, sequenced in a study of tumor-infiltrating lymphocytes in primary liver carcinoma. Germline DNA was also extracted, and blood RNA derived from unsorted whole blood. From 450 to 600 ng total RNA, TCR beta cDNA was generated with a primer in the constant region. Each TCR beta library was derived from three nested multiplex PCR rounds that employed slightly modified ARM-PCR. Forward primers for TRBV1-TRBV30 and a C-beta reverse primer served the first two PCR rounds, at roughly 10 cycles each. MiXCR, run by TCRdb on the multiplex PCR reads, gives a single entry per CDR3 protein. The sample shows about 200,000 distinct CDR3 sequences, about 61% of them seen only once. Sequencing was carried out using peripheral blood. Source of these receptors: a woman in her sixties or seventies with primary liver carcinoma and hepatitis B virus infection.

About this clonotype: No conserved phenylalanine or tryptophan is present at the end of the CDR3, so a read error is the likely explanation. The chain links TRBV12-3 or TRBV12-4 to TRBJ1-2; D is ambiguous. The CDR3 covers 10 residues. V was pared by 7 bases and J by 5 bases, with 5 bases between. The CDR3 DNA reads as TGTGCCAGCAAGAAATATGGCTACACCTCC. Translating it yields CASKKYGYTS.

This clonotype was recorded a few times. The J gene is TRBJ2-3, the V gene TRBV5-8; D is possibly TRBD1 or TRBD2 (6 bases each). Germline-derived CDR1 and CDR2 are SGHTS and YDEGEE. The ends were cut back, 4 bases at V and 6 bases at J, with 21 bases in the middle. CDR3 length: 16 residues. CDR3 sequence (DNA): TGTGCCAGCAGCCTCGGGGGCGCAGGTGGAAGGGATACGCAGTATTTT. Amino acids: CASSLGGAGGRDTQYF. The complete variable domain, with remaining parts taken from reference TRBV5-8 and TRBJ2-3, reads EAGVTQSPTHLIKTRGQQATLRCSPISGHTSVYWYQQALGLGLQFLLWYDEGEERNRGNFPPRFSGRQFPNYSSELNVNALELEDSALYLCASSLGGAGGRDTQYFGPGTRLTVL.

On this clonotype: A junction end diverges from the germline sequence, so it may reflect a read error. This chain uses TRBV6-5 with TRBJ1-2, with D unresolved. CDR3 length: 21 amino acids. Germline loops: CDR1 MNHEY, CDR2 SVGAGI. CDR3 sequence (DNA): TGTGCCAGCGGTTACTTTTCAGTTAGCTACGTGGCCCCCGCAATAGGCTATGGCTACACCTTC. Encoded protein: CASGYFSVSYVAPAIGYGYTF.

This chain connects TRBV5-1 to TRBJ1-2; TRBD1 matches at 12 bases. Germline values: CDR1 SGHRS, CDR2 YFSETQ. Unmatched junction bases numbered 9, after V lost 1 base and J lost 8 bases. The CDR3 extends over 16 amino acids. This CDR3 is CASSLRDRGRMSGYTF. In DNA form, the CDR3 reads TGCGCCAGCAGCTTGAGGGACAGGGGGCGTATGAGCGGCTACACCTTC.

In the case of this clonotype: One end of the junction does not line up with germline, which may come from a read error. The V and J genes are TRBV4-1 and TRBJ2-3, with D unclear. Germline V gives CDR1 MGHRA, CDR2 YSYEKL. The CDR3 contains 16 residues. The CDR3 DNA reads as TGCGCCAGCAGCCAAGAGCGGATGACGAACACAGATACGCAATATTTT. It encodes CASSQERMTNTDTQYF.

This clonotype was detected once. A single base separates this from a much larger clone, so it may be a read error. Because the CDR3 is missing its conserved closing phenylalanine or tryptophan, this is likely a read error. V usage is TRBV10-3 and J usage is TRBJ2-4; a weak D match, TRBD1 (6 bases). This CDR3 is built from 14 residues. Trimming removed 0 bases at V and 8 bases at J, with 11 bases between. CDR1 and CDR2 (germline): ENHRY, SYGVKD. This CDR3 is CAISESAAGDIQYY. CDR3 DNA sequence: TGTGCCATCAGTGAGTCGGCCGCAGGGGACATTCAGTACTAC.

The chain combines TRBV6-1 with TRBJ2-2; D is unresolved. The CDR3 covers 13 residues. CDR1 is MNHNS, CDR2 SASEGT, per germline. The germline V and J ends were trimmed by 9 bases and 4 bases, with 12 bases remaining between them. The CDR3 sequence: CARSAFGTGELFF. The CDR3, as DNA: TGTGCCAGGAGCGCTTTCGGCACCGGGGAGCTGTTTTTT.

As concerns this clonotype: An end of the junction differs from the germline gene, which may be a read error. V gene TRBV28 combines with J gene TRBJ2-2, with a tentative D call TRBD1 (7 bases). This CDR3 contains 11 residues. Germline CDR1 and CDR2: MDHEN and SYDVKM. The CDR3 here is CAATGTGELFF. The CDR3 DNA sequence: TGTGCCGCGACAGGGACTGGGGAGCTTTTTTTT.

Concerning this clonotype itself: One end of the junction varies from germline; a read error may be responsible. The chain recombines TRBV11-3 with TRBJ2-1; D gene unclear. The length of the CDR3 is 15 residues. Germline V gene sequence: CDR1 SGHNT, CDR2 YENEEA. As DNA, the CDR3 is TGTACCAGCAGCTCCAACCCAGTGGGTCAAGCTGAGCAGTTCTTC. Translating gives CTSSSNPVGQAEQFF.

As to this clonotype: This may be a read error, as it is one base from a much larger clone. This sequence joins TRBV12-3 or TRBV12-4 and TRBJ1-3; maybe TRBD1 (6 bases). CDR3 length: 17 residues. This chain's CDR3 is CDSSFPTNRVSGNTIYF. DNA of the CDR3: TGTGACAGCAGTTTCCCGACCAACAGGGTTTCTGGAAACACCATATATTTT.

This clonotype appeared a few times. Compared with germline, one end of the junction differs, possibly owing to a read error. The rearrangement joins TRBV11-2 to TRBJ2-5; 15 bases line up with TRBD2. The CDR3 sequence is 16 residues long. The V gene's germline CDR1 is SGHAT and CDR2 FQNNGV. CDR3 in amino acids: CASGLAGLAGGETQYF. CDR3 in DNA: TGTGCCAGCGGCTTAGCGGGACTAGCGGGAGGAGAGACCCAGTATTTC.

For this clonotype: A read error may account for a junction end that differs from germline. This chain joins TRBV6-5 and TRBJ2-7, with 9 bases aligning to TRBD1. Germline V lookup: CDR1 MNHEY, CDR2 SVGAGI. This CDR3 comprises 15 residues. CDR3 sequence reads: CVSSVGQGLSYERYF. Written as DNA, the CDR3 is TGTGTCAGCAGTGTGGGACAGGGACTCTCCTACGAGCGGTACTTC.

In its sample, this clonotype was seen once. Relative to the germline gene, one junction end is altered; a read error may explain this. The CDR3 here is CASSETRARNEKLFF. CDR3 nucleotide sequence: TGTGCCAGCAGCGAAACCAGGGCGCGGAATGAAAAACTGTTCTTT. The chain couples TRBV11-2 to TRBJ1-4; D perhaps matches TRBD1 (5 bases). Germline V gene data show CDR1 as SGHAT and CDR2 as FQNNGV. This CDR3 spans 15 amino acids.

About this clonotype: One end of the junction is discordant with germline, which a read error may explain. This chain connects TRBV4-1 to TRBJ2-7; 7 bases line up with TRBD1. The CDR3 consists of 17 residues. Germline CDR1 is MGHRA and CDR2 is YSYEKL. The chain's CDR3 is CVSSQKIGDRRSYEQYF. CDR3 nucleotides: TGCGTCAGCAGCCAGAAAATAGGGGACAGACGCTCCTACGAGCAGTACTTC.

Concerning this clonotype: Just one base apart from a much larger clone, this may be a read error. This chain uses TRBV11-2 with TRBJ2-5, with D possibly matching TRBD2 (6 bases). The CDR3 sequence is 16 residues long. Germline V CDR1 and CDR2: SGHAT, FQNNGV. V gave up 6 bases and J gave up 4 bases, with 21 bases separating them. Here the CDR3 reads CASRSRDSAHRETQYF. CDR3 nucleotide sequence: TGTGCCAGCAGATCCCGGGACTCGGCCCACCGAGAGACCCAGTACTTC.

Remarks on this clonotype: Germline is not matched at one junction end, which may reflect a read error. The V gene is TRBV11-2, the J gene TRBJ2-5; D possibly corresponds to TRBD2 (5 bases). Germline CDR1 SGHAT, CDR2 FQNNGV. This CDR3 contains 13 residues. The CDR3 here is CTSSLEPEGTQYF. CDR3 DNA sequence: TGTACCAGCAGCTTAGAGCCCGAGGGGACCCAGTACTTC.

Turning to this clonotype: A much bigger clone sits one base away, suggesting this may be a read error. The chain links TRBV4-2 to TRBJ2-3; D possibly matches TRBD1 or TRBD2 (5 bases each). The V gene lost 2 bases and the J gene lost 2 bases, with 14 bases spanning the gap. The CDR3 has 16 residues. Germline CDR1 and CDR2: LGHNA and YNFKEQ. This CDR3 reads CASSQRTGTTTDTQYF. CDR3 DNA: TGTGCCAGCAGCCAACGAACCGGGACCACCACAGATACGCAGTATTTT.

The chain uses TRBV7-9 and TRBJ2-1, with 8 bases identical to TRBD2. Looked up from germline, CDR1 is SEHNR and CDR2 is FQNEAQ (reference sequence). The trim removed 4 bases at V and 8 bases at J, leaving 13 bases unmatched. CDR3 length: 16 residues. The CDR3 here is CASSSLASGPADEQFF. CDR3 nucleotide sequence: TGTGCCAGCAGCTCGTTGGCTAGCGGGCCGGCAGATGAGCAGTTCTTC.

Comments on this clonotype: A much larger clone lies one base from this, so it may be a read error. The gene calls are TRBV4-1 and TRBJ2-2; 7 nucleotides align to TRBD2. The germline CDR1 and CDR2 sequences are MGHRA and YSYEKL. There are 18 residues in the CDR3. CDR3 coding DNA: TGCGCCAGCAGCCCACGGATCACGGGAGGCCTGAACACCCGGGAGCTGTTTTTT. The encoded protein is CASSPRITGGLNTRELFF.

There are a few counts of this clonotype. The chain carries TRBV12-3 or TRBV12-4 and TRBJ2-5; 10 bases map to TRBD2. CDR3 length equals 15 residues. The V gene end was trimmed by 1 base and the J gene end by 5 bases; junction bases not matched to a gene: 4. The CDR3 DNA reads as TGTGCCAGCAGTTTAGTGGGTAGCGGGAGGGAGACCCAGTACTTC. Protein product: CASSLVGSGRETQYF.

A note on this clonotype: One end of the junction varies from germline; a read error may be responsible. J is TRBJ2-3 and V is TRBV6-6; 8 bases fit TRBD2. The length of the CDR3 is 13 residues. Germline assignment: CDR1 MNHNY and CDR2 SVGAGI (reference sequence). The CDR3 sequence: CASCYFSGSTQYF. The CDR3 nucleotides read TGTGCCAGCTGTTACTTCAGCGGGAGTACGCAGTATTTT.

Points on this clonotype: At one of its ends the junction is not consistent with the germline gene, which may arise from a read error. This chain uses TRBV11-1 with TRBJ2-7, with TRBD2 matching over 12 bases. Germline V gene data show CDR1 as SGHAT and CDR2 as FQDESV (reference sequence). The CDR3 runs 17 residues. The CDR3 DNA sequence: TGTGCTAGCAGCTTGAAAGGACTAGCGGGAACGGCCTACGAGCAGTACTTC. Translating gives CASSLKGLAGTAYEQYF.

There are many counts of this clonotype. For the CDR3, the DNA is TGTGCCAGCACCGGGACAAGGGGGACTAATGAAAAACTGTTTTTT. Translation gives CASTGTRGTNEKLFF. This chain joins TRBV11-2 and TRBJ1-4; weak D call: TRBD1 (6 bases). V lost 7 bases and J 2 bases, leaving 14 bases between the germline ends. Germline lookup yields CDR1 SGHAT and CDR2 FQNNGV. This CDR3 contains 15 residues. Based on the CDR3 plus reference TRBV11-2 and TRBJ1-4, the full variable domain is EAGVAQSPRYKIIEKRQSVAFWCNPISGHATLYWYQQILGQGPKLLIQFQNNGVVDDSQLPKDRFSAERLKGVDSTLKIQPAKLEDSAVYLCASTGTRGTNEKLFFGSGTQLSVL.

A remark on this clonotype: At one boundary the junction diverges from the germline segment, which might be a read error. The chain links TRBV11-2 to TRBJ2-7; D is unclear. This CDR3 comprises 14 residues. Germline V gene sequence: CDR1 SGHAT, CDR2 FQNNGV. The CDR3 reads CASSLGVWGYEQYF. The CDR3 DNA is TGTGCCAGTAGCTTAGGAGTCTGGGGCTACGAGCAGTACTTC.

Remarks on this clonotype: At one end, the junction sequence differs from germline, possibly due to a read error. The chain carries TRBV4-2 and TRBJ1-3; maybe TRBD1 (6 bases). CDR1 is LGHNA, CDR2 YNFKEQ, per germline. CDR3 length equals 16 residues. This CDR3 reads CASSQTSDSSGNTMYF. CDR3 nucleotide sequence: TGTGCCAGCAGCCAAACCTCGGACAGCTCTGGAAACACCATGTATTTT.

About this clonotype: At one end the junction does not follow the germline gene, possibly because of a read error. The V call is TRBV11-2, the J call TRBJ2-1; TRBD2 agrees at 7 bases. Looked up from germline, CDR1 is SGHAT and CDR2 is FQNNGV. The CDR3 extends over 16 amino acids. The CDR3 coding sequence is TGTGCAAGCAGCTTAGCCAGGACTAGAGGGAGACATGAGCAGTTCTTC. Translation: CASSLARTRGRHEQFF.

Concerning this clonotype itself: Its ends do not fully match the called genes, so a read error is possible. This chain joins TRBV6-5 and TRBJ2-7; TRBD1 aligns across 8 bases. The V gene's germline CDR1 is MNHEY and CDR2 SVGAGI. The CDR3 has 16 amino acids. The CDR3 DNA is TGTGCCAGCAGTTACCGCCGAGCAGGGGGCAACGACGAGCAGTGCTTC. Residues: CASSYRRAGGNDEQCF.

In DNA, the CDR3 is TGTGCCAGCAGTTACCCGGGACTAGAGTTCTTC. Translation gives CASSYPGLEFF. V and J are TRBV6-2 or TRBV6-3 and TRBJ2-1; 8 bases are a match to TRBD2. The CDR3 consists of 11 residues. Germline CDR1 is MNHEY and CDR2 is SVGEGT. Trimming at V came to 2 bases and at J to 14 bases, leaving 2 bases not matched to a gene.

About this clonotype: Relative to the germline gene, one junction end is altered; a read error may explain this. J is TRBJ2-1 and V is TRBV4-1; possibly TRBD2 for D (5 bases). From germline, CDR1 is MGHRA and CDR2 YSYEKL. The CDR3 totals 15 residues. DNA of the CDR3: TGCGCCAACAGCCAAGCCGAGGGCTCCTACAATGAGCATTCCTTC. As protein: CANSQAEGSYNEHSF.